These 31 T cell receptor beta chains came from one sample sequenced in a study of shared clonotypes between healthy human individuals. Data came from immunoSEQ multiplex PCR; TCRdb stores just in-frame clones and leaves some out. The sample records some 2,100,000 clones, around 95% being singletons. The material sequenced was naive CD4+ T cells sorted from blood. Subset indicated: CD45RA+ positively selected. These receptors originate from a man aged 18 to 35 in good health.

This chain links TRBV10-3 with TRBJ2-5; D not certain. Per germline, CDR1 ENHRY and CDR2 SYGVKD. The CDR3 runs 14 residues. Trimming took 0 bases from V and 6 from J, leaving 11 bases between them. The CDR3 sequence is CAISESMETKTQYF. The CDR3 DNA reads TGTGCCATCAGTGAGTCGATGGAGACGAAGACCCAGTACTTC.

This clone showed up just once. The chain recombines TRBV7-9 with TRBJ2-1, with 7 nucleotides matching TRBD2. This CDR3 contains 16 residues. Trimming removed 3 bases from V and 2 bases from J; junction bases left unmatched: 7. Germline loops: CDR1 SEHNR, CDR2 FQNEAQ (reference sequence). CDR3 in amino acids: CASSFGSSGTYNEQFF. The CDR3 coding sequence is TGTGCCAGCAGCTTCGGGTCTAGCGGTACCTACAATGAGCAGTTCTTC. Variable domain in full (rest from reference TRBV7-9 and TRBJ2-1): DTGVSQNPRHKITKRGQNVTFRCDPISEHNRLYWYRQTLGQGPEFLTYFQNEAQLEKSRLLSDRFSAERPKGSFSTLEIQRTEQGDSAMYLCASSFGSSGTYNEQFFGPGTRLTVL.

The J gene is TRBJ2-1, the V gene TRBV5-1; D gene ambiguous. This CDR3 has 14 residues. Trimming removed 4 bases from V and 8 bases from J, with 16 bases in between. Germline CDR1 reads SGHRS; CDR2 reads YFSETQ. The DNA for the CDR3 is TGCGCCAGCAGCCCGCGGACCCTGGGCGATGAGCAGTTCTTC. It is translated as CASSPRTLGDEQFF.

V usage is TRBV7-8 and J usage is TRBJ2-7, with TRBD1 as a possible D gene (5 bases). The V end lost 2 bases, the J end lost 0 bases, and 14 bases lay between the germline ends. The CDR3 covers 16 residues. The germline V gene encodes CDR1 SGHVS and CDR2 FQNEAQ. The CDR3 region is CASSLNPDSSSYEQYF. The CDR3 nucleotides read TGTGCCAGCAGCTTAAACCCCGACAGTAGCTCCTACGAGCAGTACTTC. The full variable domain, its missing parts supplied by reference TRBV7-8 and TRBJ2-7, is GAGVSQSPRYKVAKRGQDVALRCDPISGHVSLFWYQQALGQGPEFLTYFQNEAQLDKSGLPSDRFFAERPEGSVSTLKIQRTQQEDSAVYLCASSLNPDSSSYEQYFGPGTRLTVT.

The chain combines TRBV28 with TRBJ1-4; TRBD1 agrees at 7 bases. Losses at the gene ends were 4 bases for V and 8 bases for J; bases not matched to a gene: 7. The CDR3 runs to 14 residues. In germline, CDR1 is MDHEN, CDR2 SYDVKM. The CDR3, as DNA: TGTGCCAGCAGTTCGGACAGGCTAGGAGAAAAACTGTTTTTT. This sequence encodes CASSSDRLGEKLFF.

The rearrangement uses TRBV5-1 and TRBJ1-2; D is unclear. Germline loops: CDR1 SGHRS, CDR2 YFSETQ. The CDR3 has 14 residues. Trimming pared 4 bases from V and 4 bases from J, leaving 14 bases between. The CDR3 is CASSPGAGPYGYTF. The DNA of the CDR3 is TGCGCCAGCAGCCCCGGTGCAGGCCCCTATGGCTACACCTTC. The whole variable domain, remainder taken from reference TRBV5-1 and TRBJ1-2, is KAGVTQTPRYLIKTRGQQVTLSCSPISGHRSVSWYQQTPGQGLQFLFEYFSETQRNKGNFPGRFSGRQFSNSRSEMNVSTLELGDSALYLCASSPGAGPYGYTFGSGTRLTVV.

This chain links TRBV19 with TRBJ1-2; 9 bases are a match to TRBD1. This CDR3 spans 15 amino acids. J gave up 5 bases and V 6 bases, and 10 bases lay outside the gene matches. Germline CDR1 and CDR2: LNHDA and SQIVND (reference sequence). The CDR3 region has the DNA TGTGCCAGTAGGGTCCGGACAGGGGAGGGGTATGGCTACACCTTC. Its protein product is CASRVRTGEGYGYTF.

The chain couples TRBV5-4 to TRBJ2-6; no reliable D call. V was pared by 0 bases and J by 13 bases, with 11 bases between. CDR3 length: 13 residues. Per the germline V gene, CDR1 is SGHNT and CDR2 is YYREEE (reference sequence). Written as DNA, the CDR3 is TGTGCCAGCAGCTTGGCTGCCGAGCGAGTCCTGACTTTC. Protein: CASSLAAERVLTF.

The chain has TRBV28 and TRBJ2-7; D uncertain. The CDR3 consists of 12 residues. Looked up from germline, CDR1 is MDHEN and CDR2 is SYDVKM. Deletions cut 6 bases from V and 5 bases from J, with 11 bases between. CDR3 amino acids: CASRSQPHEQYF. The CDR3 nucleotides read TGTGCCAGCAGGTCACAGCCCCACGAGCAGTACTTC.

The rearrangement links TRBV4-1 to TRBJ1-1, with 10 bases aligning to TRBD1. The CDR3 sequence is 16 residues long. V was pared by 1 base and J by 5 bases, with 7 bases of the junction left unmatched. Germline V gene data show CDR1 as MGHRA and CDR2 as YSYEKL. CDR3 region: CASSQGQGAGETEAFF. CDR3 bases: TGCGCCAGCAGCCAAGGACAGGGGGCAGGGGAGACTGAAGCTTTCTTT.

This chain uses TRBV7-6 with TRBJ2-3; D gene unclear. Trimming left V 0 bases short and J 4 bases short, with 5 bases between. The length of the CDR3 is 13 residues. Germline lookup yields CDR1 SGHVS and CDR2 FNYEAQ. The DNA of the CDR3 is TGTGCCAGCAGCTTAGCAGTCCCAGATACGCAGTATTTT. Amino acid sequence: CASSLAVPDTQYF.

The genes are TRBV11-2 and TRBJ2-1; TRBD2 aligns across 10 bases. Per the germline V gene, CDR1 is SGHAT and CDR2 is FQNNGV. The CDR3 is 16 amino acids. The junction had 7 bases not matched to a gene; V was cut back by 5 bases and J by 3 bases. CDR3 DNA: TGTGCCAGCAGCATAGGGCGGACTAGCGGCTACAATGAGCAGTTCTTC. As protein: CASSIGRTSGYNEQFF. The full variable domain, its missing parts supplied by reference TRBV11-2 and TRBJ2-1, is EAGVAQSPRYKIIEKRQSVAFWCNPISGHATLYWYQQILGQGPKLLIQFQNNGVVDDSQLPKDRFSAERLKGVDSTLKIQPAKLEDSAVYLCASSIGRTSGYNEQFFGPGTRLTVL.

This chain uses TRBV6-1 with TRBJ2-7; D uncertain. The V gene's germline CDR1 is MNHNS and CDR2 SASEGT. The CDR3 is 12 amino acids. V lost 4 bases and J lost 12, with 16 bases in between. The CDR3 DNA is TGTGCCAGCAGTGGGTTGGAGACTGACCGGTACTTC. Translating it yields CASSGLETDRYF.

The rearrangement joins TRBV11-2 to TRBJ1-3, with D possibly matching TRBD1 (6 bases). Germline-derived CDR1 and CDR2 are SGHAT and FQNNGV. V lost 4 bases to trimming and J lost 3 bases, with 16 bases between them. The CDR3 has 16 amino acids. CDR3 residues: CASSSLDSLYGNTIYF. The CDR3 nucleotides are TGTGCCAGCAGCTCCCTGGACAGTTTATATGGAAACACCATATATTTT.

This chain joins TRBV27 and TRBJ2-7; TRBD1 matches at 8 bases. This CDR3 region has 13 residues. Germline CDR1 and CDR2: MNHEY and SMNVEV (reference sequence). Trimming removed 8 bases from V and 2 bases from J; junction bases left unmatched: 5. The CDR3 reads CASRRTGPYEQYF. CDR3 bases: TGTGCCAGCCGTCGGACAGGGCCCTACGAGCAGTACTTC.

The gene calls are TRBV6-6 and TRBJ1-2; 7 bases match TRBD1. Trimming removed 5 bases from V and 7 bases from J; junction bases left unmatched: 7. The CDR3 contains 13 residues. The germline V gene has CDR1 MNHNY and CDR2 SVGAGI (reference sequence). CDR3 protein: CASSDRVDGGYTF. CDR3 sequence (DNA): TGTGCCAGCAGTGACAGGGTTGATGGTGGCTACACCTTC.

This sequence joins TRBV18 and TRBJ2-3, with a possible D match to TRBD1 (6 bases). CDR3 size: 17 residues. V was trimmed by 5 bases and J by 3 bases, leaving 21 bases between them. Looked up from germline, CDR1 is KGHSH and CDR2 is LQKENI. In DNA, the CDR3 is TGTGCCAGCTCAATTAACAGGGCGGTGATTGGTACAGATACGCAGTATTTT. This encodes CASSINRAVIGTDTQYF.

The chain recombines TRBV7-9 with TRBJ2-5; D call uncertain. V lost 5 bases and J lost 1, with 14 bases in between. CDR1 SEHNR and CDR2 FQNEAQ come from the germline V gene (reference sequence). The CDR3 loop spans 15 amino acids. The CDR3 region is CASSPDRRAQETQYF. In DNA, the CDR3 is TGTGCCAGCAGCCCGGACCGCCGGGCCCAAGAGACCCAGTACTTC.

The CDR3 loop is CASSYPRDREEKLFF. The CDR3, as DNA: TGTGCCAGCAGTTACCCCCGGGACAGGGAGGAAAAACTGTTTTTT. The V gene is TRBV6-6, the J gene TRBJ1-4; TRBD1 aligns across 9 bases. V shed 2 bases, J shed 8 bases, and the junction held 6 bases outside the gene matches. Per the germline V gene, CDR1 is MNHNY and CDR2 is SVGAGI (reference sequence). CDR3 length: 15 amino acids.

V usage is TRBV6-1 and J usage is TRBJ2-5, with D perhaps matching TRBD1 (6 bases). CDR1 and CDR2 from the germline V gene are MNHNS and SASEGT. V was pared by 2 bases and J by 5 bases, with 21 bases between. The CDR3 is 17 amino acids. The DNA of the CDR3 is TGTGCCAGCAGTGAAAGGGGAGTGGGCAGGGGATGGGAGACCCAGTACTTC. Translation gives CASSERGVGRGWETQYF.

The CDR3 protein is CASSPTSGIRGEQFF. Written as DNA, the CDR3 is TGCGCCAGCAGCCCGACTAGCGGGATCCGTGGTGAGCAGTTCTTC. The rearrangement uses TRBV5-1 and TRBJ2-1; TRBD2 agrees at 11 bases. V shed 4 bases and J 9 bases; nucleotides not matched to a gene: 9. Germline CDR1 SGHRS, CDR2 YFSETQ. The CDR3 spans 15 residues.

Comments on this clone: Mismatch with germline at one junction end may stem from a read error. The V and J genes are TRBV9 and TRBJ2-6, with TRBD1 matching over 7 bases. This CDR3 region has 19 residues. The germline gives CDR1 SGDLS, CDR2 YYNGEE. The CDR3 region is CASSGRTGTYHSGANVPTF. In DNA form, the CDR3 reads TGTGCCAGCAGCGGCCGGACAGGAACATACCACTCTGGGGCCAACGTCCCGACTTTC. Based on the CDR3 plus reference TRBV9 and TRBJ2-6, the full variable domain is DSGVTQTPKHLITATGQRVTLRCSPRSGDLSVYWYQQSLDQGLQFLIQYYNGEERAKGNILERFSAQQFPDLHSELNLSSLELGDSALYFCASSGRTGTYHSGANVPTFGAGSRLTVL.

This chain links TRBV15 with TRBJ2-5; the match to TRBD2 covers 10 bases. Germline CDR1 and CDR2: LNHNV and YYDKDF (reference sequence). V shed 0 bases, J shed 1 base, and the junction held 14 bases outside the gene matches. The CDR3 length is 20 residues. CDR3 protein: CATSRDFLRSGRASQETQYF. CDR3 DNA: TGTGCCACCAGCAGAGACTTCCTTAGGAGCGGGAGGGCCTCCCAAGAGACCCAGTACTTC.

The chain recombines TRBV30 with TRBJ2-5, with 7 bases lining up with TRBD2. Germline V gene data show CDR1 as GTSNPN and CDR2 as SVGIG (reference sequence). The V gene end was trimmed by 3 bases and the J gene end by 5 bases; junction bases not matched to a gene: 6. CDR3 size: 13 residues. The DNA of the CDR3 is TGTGCCTGGAGACGACTAGCAGGCGAGACCCAGTACTTC. Protein product: CAWRRLAGETQYF.

This clone was seen once. Other DNA variants within this sample encode the same CDR3. This CDR3 is CASSSTGVGSYEQYF. DNA of the CDR3: TGTGCCAGCAGCTCCACAGGGGTGGGCTCCTACGAGCAGTACTTC. The chain couples TRBV7-2 to TRBJ2-7, with 7 nucleotides matching TRBD1. The CDR3 loop spans 15 amino acids. Germline trimming cut 4 bases from V and 0 bases from J; bases unmatched to any gene: 6. CDR1 is SGHTA and CDR2 is FQGNSA in the germline V gene.

This chain joins TRBV19 and TRBJ1-2, with D possibly TRBD1 on 6 matching bases. This CDR3 has 14 residues. Per the germline V gene, CDR1 is LNHDA and CDR2 is SQIVND (reference sequence). Between the trimmed V and J ends, which lost 6 bases and 1 base, there was a span of 12 bases. The CDR3 region has the DNA TGTGCCAGTAGGGCGGCAGGGGTTAACTATGGCTACACCTTC. Its protein is CASRAAGVNYGYTF.

The V and J genes are TRBV11-2 and TRBJ2-5, with 7 bases that match TRBD2. The CDR3 length is 16 residues. J was trimmed by 4 bases and V by 0 bases; bases with no gene match: 8. Per the germline V gene, CDR1 is SGHAT and CDR2 is FQNNGV. Here the CDR3 DNA reads TGTGCCAGCAGCTTAGATATTGGGGGGGGAAGAGAGACCCAGTACTTC. Its protein product is CASSLDIGGGRETQYF.

This clone was counted a single time. The chain is built from TRBV4-1 and TRBJ2-5; either TRBD1 or TRBD2 may supply D (6 bases each). Germline V CDR1 and CDR2: MGHRA, YSYEKL. This CDR3 is 18 amino acids long. V was clipped by 0 bases and J by 1 base, with 18 bases between them. The CDR3 DNA reads as TGCGCCAGCAGCCAAGATAGTGGTCTAGGGGGGATCCAAGAGACCCAGTACTTC. Translating it yields CASSQDSGLGGIQETQYF.

The chain is built from TRBV19 and TRBJ2-3, with D tentatively TRBD2 (6 bases). CDR1 and CDR2 from the germline V gene are LNHDA and SQIVND (reference sequence). CDR3 length: 15 amino acids. V was clipped by 4 bases and J by 2 bases, with 13 bases between them. CDR3: CASSTPGVPTDTQYF. The CDR3 nucleotides read TGTGCCAGTAGTACCCCGGGGGTCCCCACAGATACGCAGTATTTT. Using reference TRBV19 and TRBJ2-3 for the parts outside the CDR3, the full variable domain is DGGITQSPKYLFRKEGQNVTLSCEQNLNHDAMYWYRQDPGQGLRLIYYSQIVNDFQKGDIAEGYSVSREKKESFPLTVTSAQKNPTAFYLCASSTPGVPTDTQYFGPGTRLTVL.

V gene TRBV7-6 combines with J gene TRBJ2-1, with 7 bases that match TRBD2. J lost 0 bases, V lost 5 bases, and 7 bases had no gene match. Germline V gives CDR1 SGHVS, CDR2 FNYEAQ. The CDR3 has 16 amino acids. CDR3: CASSHLLASSYNEQFF. The CDR3 DNA sequence: TGTGCCAGCAGCCACCTACTAGCGAGCTCCTACAATGAGCAGTTCTTC.

V and J are TRBV10-3 and TRBJ1-5; D is uncertain. The CDR3 is 15 residues long. V was cut by 0 bases and J by 4 bases, with 10 bases left in between. Germline CDR1 reads ENHRY; CDR2 reads SYGVKD. CDR3 sequence (DNA): TGTGCCATCAGTGAGTCGGGAGGGATTAATCAGCCCCAGCATTTT. It encodes CAISESGGINQPQHF.